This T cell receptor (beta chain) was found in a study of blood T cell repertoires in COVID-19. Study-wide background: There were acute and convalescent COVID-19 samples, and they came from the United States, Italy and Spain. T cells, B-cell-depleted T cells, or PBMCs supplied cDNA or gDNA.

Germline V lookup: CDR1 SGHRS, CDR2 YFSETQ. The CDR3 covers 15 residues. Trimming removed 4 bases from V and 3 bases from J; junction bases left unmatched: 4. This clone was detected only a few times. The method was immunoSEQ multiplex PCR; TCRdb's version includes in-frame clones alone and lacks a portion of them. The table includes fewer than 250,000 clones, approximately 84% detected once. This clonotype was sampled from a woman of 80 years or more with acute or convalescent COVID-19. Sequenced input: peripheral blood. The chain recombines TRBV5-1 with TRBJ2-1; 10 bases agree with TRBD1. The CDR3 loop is CASSPRTGGYNEQFF. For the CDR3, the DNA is TGCGCCAGCAGCCCTCGGACAGGGGGCTACAATGAGCAGTTCTTC.